This TCR beta chain appears in the sequencing data of a study of T-cell reconstitution after alpha-beta-depleted transplantation in children (dated by TCRdb to 2016 to 2017). For the wider study: Using TCR repertoire profiling, the study quantitatively followed how T-cell immune reconstitution unfolded in children after TCRalphabeta/CD19-depleted allogeneic hematopoietic cell transplantation.

Turning to this clonotype: Its antigen is unknown. No quality values exist for individual bases; no much larger clone is one base distant.

V lost 2 bases and J lost 4 bases, and the count of bases not matched to a germline gene is 6. From a lookup of the germline V gene (reference sequence), CDR1 and CDR2 are LGHDT and YNNKEL. Measured from the cysteine to the phenylalanine, the CDR3 is 17 residues long. The CDR3 DNA has 51 bases and is translated from base 1. Library preparation was by PCR. The reads were generated on an Illumina HiSeq 2500. TCR library preparation used molecular barcoding, with unique molecular identifiers applied to normalize quantification of the TCRbeta repertoire. The public reads were quality trimmed at Q25 with fastp and then assembled into clones with MiXCR by TCRdb, keeping productive beta chains. Identical CDR3 protein sequences are pooled into one entry, listed with their most common genes and DNA. The sample yields approximately 510,000 distinct CDR3 sequences; approximately 20% were counted once. The ten largest clones capture 3% to 3.5% of the sample.

The TCR originated in a human donor who donated a stem cell graft to a child with acute lymphoblastic leukemia. The sequences come from PBMCs from the stem cell graft donor, collected from the stem cell graft. The rearranged chain carries TRBV3-1 and TRBJ2-2; the junction holds 11 bases that match TRBD2. The CDR3 here reads CASSQYRLAGGTGELFF. At the DNA level, the sequence is TGTGCCAGCAGCCAATATCGTCTAGCGGGAGGCACCGGGGAGCTGTTTTTT.